The table lists the clone carrying this T cell receptor beta chain with a few counts. This specimen comes from a study of blood T cells in healthy people across ages. A J-beta primer mix and a sample-barcoded 5' primer were used in a second PCR of about 6 to 12 cycles. TCRdb ran MiXCR on the 5' RACE reads and lists one entry per CDR3 protein. Here the sample spans about 500,000 distinct CDR3 sequences, under 30% being singletons. The same specimen was also included in a second study, on T cells of mothers and their children.

The TCR comes from a boy younger than 18 in good health. Sequences were obtained from blood.

CDR3 sequence reads: CATSDLGTSGGPVFDEQFF. The CDR3 DNA reads TGTGCCACCAGTGATTTAGGGACTAGCGGGGGGCCAGTATTCGATGAGCAGTTCTTC. The chain couples TRBV24-1 to TRBJ2-1; 15 bases line up with TRBD2. V trimming: 1 base; J trimming: 8 bases; junction bases outside the gene matches: 11. Germline V gene data show CDR1 as KGHDR and CDR2 as SFDVKD. There are 19 residues in the CDR3.